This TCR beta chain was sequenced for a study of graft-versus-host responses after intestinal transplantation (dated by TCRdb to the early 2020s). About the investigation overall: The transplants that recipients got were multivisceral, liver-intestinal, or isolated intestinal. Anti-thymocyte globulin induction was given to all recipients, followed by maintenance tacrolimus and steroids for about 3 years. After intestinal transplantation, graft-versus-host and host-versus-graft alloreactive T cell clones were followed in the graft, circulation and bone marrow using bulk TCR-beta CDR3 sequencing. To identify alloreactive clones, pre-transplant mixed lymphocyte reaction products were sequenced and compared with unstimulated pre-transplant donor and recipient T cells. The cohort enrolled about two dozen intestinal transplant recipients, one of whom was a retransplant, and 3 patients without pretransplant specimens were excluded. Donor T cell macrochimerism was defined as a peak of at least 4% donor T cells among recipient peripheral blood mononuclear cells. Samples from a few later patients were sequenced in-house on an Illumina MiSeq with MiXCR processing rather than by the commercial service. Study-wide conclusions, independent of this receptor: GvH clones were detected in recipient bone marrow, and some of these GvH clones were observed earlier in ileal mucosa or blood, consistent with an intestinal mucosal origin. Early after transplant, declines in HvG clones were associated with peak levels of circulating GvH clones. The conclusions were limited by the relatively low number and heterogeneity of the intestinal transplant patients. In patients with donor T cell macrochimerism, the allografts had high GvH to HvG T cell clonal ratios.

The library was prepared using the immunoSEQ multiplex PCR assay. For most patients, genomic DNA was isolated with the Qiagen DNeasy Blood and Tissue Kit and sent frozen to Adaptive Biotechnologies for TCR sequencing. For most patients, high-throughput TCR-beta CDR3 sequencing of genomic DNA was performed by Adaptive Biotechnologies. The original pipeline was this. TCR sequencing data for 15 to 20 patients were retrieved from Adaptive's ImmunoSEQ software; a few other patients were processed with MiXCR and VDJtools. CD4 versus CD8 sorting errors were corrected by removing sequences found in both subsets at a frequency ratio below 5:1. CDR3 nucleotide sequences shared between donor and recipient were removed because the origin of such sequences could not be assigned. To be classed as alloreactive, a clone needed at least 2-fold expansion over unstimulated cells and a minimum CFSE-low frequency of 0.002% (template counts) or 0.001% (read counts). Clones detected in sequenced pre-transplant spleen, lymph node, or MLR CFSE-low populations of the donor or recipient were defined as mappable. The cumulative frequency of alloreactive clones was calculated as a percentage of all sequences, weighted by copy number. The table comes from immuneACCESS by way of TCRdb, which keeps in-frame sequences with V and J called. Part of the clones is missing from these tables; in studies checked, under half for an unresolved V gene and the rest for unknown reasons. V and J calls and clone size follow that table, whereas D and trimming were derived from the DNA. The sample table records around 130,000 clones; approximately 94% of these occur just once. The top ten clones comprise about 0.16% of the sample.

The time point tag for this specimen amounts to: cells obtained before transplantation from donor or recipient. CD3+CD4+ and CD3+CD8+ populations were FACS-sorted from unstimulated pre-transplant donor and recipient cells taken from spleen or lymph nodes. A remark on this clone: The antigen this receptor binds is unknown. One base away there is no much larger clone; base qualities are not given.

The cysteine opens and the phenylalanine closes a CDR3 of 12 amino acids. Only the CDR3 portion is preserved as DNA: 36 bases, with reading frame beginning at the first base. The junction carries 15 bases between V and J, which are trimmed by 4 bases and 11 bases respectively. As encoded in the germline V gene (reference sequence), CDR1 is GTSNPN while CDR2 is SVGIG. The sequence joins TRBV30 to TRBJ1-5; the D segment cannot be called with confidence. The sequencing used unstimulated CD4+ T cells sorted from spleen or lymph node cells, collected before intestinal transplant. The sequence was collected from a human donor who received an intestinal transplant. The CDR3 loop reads CAWTAGSSAQHF. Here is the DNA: TGTGCCTGGACGGCGGGTTCGTCGGCCCAGCATTTT.